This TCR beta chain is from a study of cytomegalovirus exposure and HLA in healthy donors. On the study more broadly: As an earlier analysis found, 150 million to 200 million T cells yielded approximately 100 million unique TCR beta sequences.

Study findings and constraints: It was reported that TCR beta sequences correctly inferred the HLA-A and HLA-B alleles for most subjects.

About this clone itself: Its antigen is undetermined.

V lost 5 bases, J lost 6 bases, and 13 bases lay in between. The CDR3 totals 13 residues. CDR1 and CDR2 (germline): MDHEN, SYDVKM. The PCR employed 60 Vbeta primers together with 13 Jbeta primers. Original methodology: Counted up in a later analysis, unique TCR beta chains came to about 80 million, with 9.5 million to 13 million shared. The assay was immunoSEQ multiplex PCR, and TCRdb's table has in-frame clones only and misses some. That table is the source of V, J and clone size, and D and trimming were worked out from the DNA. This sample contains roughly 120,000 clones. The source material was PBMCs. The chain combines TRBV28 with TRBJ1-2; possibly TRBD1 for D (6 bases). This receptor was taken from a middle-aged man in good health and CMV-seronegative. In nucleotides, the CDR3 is TGTGCCAGCAGTGCTCAGGGGAGGGATGGCTACACCTTC. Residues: CASSAQGRDGYTF.